The 31 T cell receptor beta chains given below trace back to one sample, sequenced in a study of OX40 agonist ivuxolimab in advanced cancers. TCRdb's table, derived via immunoSEQ multiplex PCR, lists solely in-frame clones and lacks some. Of approximately 69,000 clones listed, 75% to 85% are singletons. The input for sequencing was CD4+ or CD8+ T cells sorted from blood, taken in a trial of the OX40 agonist ivuxolimab. The source of these receptors is an adult with an advanced solid tumor such as melanoma, head and neck, liver or kidney cancer.

V and J are TRBV6-5 and TRBJ1-2; no firm D call. Looked up from germline, CDR1 is MNHEY and CDR2 is SVGAGI. The CDR3 totals 13 residues. V shed 6 bases and J shed 8 bases, with 16 bases lying between them. CDR3 in amino acids: CASRTGGNNGYTF. Here the CDR3 DNA reads TGTGCCAGCAGAACGGGAGGCAACAACGGCTACACCTTC.

The chain links TRBV4-2 to TRBJ2-7; unclear D gene. Looked up from germline, CDR1 is LGHNA and CDR2 is YNFKEQ. V dropped 4 bases and J dropped 5 bases, with 12 bases sitting between them. The CDR3 runs 13 residues. CDR3 coding DNA: TGTGCCAGCAGCCGGGGTCAAGGGCACGAGCAGTACTTC. Protein sequence: CASSRGQGHEQYF.

Comment on this clone: At the DNA level, this CDR3 is encoded by other sequences in the same sample as well. J is TRBJ1-3 and V is TRBV6-5; D possibly corresponds to TRBD1 (5 bases). The V end was cut by 7 bases, the J end by 1 base, with 5 bases between. This CDR3 comprises 12 residues. Germline V gene sequence: CDR1 MNHEY, CDR2 SVGAGI. The CDR3 region is CASTGSGNTIYF. DNA of the CDR3: TGTGCCAGCACAGGGTCTGGAAACACCATATATTTT.

This rearrangement joins TRBV29-1 to TRBJ1-4; no reliable D call. This CDR3 comprises 12 residues. V dropped 4 bases and J dropped 3 bases, with 6 bases sitting between them. Germline-derived CDR1 and CDR2 are SQVTM and ANQGSEA. CDR3 sequence (DNA): TGCAGCGTTGGGATCGCTAATGAAAAACTGTTTTTT. Protein sequence: CSVGIANEKLFF.

The sample holds one count of this clone. The chain employs TRBV10-3 and TRBJ2-3; 9 bases are shared with TRBD1. This CDR3 has 14 amino acids. Germline V CDR1 and CDR2: ENHRY, SYGVKD. The junction had 6 bases not matched to a gene; V was cut back by 7 bases and J by 4 bases. CDR3: CAITGTGTPDTQYF. CDR3 in DNA: TGTGCCATCACCGGGACAGGGACACCAGATACGCAGTATTTT.

Remarks on this clone: A read error may account for a junction end that differs from germline. Distinct nucleotide sequences in the sample also encode this CDR3. The chain has TRBV6-1 and TRBJ1-5; tentative D call: TRBD1 (6 bases). This CDR3 contains 14 residues. The germline V gene has CDR1 MNHNS and CDR2 SASEGT. CDR3 DNA sequence: TGTGCCAGCATTCGAGGGGGGGGCGGGCAGCCCCAACATTTT. Its translation: CASIRGGGGQPQHF.

The chain couples TRBV7-9 to TRBJ1-2; D is undetermined. Per germline, CDR1 SEHNR and CDR2 FQNEAQ (reference sequence). The CDR3 spans 13 residues. V lost 0 bases and J lost 3, with 5 bases in between. CDR3 in DNA: TGTGCCAGCAGCTTAGCGCTGGACTATGGCTACACCTTC. This encodes CASSLALDYGYTF.

The chain combines TRBV18 with TRBJ1-1; no firm D call. This CDR3 spans 14 amino acids. With 6 bases removed from V and 4 bases from J, the gap between germline ends came to 15 bases. Germline assignment: CDR1 KGHSH and CDR2 LQKENI. The CDR3 is CASSPGSGSTEAFF. The CDR3 DNA sequence: TGTGCCAGCTCCCCAGGATCAGGAAGCACTGAAGCTTTCTTT.

The V call is TRBV23-1, the J call TRBJ2-7, with D perhaps TRBD1 (5 bases). TRBV23-1 falls under the ORF class, with uncertain function. This CDR3 is 18 amino acids long. Trimming took off 1 base at V and 3 bases at J, with 22 bases between the two ends. The CDR3 here is CASSQFPPKSDSYYEQYF. The CDR3 nucleotides are TGCGCCAGCAGTCAATTTCCCCCAAAATCCGACAGTTACTACGAGCAGTACTTC.

This clone came up once. V and J are TRBV29-1 and TRBJ1-1; D remains unclear. V dropped 6 bases and J dropped 7 bases, with 12 bases sitting between them. CDR3 size: 11 residues. Germline CDR1 reads SQVTM; CDR2 reads ANQGSEA. The CDR3 here is CSVDFNIEAFF. CDR3 bases: TGCAGCGTGGACTTTAATATTGAAGCTTTCTTT.

The chain joins TRBV29-1 to TRBJ1-6; tentative D call: TRBD1 (5 bases). The CDR3 covers 13 residues. V lost 7 bases to trimming and J lost 6 bases, with 13 bases between them. Germline V gives CDR1 SQVTM, CDR2 ANQGSEA. The CDR3 is CSATQGLNSPLHF. The CDR3 nucleotides read TGCAGCGCTACTCAGGGTCTTAATTCACCCCTCCACTTT.

The V gene is TRBV7-9, the J gene TRBJ1-5; D might be TRBD1 (6 bases). The CDR3 contains 14 residues. Germline CDR1 and CDR2: SEHNR and FQNEAQ (reference sequence). Trimming left V 5 bases short and J 2 bases short, with 10 bases between. The CDR3 region is CASSQGFGNQPQHF. The CDR3 DNA follows: TGTGCCAGCAGCCAGGGGTTCGGCAATCAGCCCCAGCATTTT.

This chain links TRBV27 with TRBJ1-2; 7 positions agree with TRBD1. Losses at the gene ends were 4 bases for V and 4 bases for J; bases not matched to a gene: 6. The length of the CDR3 is 14 residues. Germline CDR1 reads MNHEY; CDR2 reads SMNVEV (reference sequence). CDR3 nucleotide sequence: TGTGCCAGCAGTTCTCCGGGACAGTCCTATGGCTACACCTTC. Its protein is CASSSPGQSYGYTF.

V is TRBV9 and J is TRBJ2-7; 9 nucleotides agree with TRBD1. Germline CDR1 SGDLS, CDR2 YYNGEE. V lost 4 bases, J lost 5 bases, and 10 bases stayed unmatched. This CDR3 region has 15 residues. The DNA of the CDR3 is TGTGCCAGCAGCCGAACCGGGACAGGGATCGACGAGCAGTACTTC. Translated: CASSRTGTGIDEQYF.

This clone was found once. The CDR3 DNA follows: TGTGCCAGCAGTTACTCGATATTCGGCTCCTATGGCTACACCTTC. It codes for CASSYSIFGSYGYTF. The chain uses TRBV6-5 and TRBJ1-2; D is uncertain. The CDR3 sequence is 15 residues long. Trimming took off 0 bases at V and 4 bases at J, with 12 bases between the two ends. CDR1 and CDR2 from the germline V gene are MNHEY and SVGAGI.

The CDR3 bases are TGTGCCAGTAGTATCCGGACTAGCGGGGTGAATGAGCAGTTCTTC. Translation gives CASSIRTSGVNEQFF. This chain joins TRBV19 and TRBJ2-1, with TRBD2 matching over 12 bases. The trim removed 3 bases at V and 7 bases at J, leaving 4 bases unmatched. Germline CDR1 reads LNHDA; CDR2 reads SQIVND (reference sequence). This CDR3 has 15 amino acids.

The genes are TRBV6-1 and TRBJ2-1; 12 bases match TRBD2. CDR3 size: 16 residues. Germline V lookup: CDR1 MNHNS, CDR2 SASEGT. Trimming at V came to 4 bases and at J to 7 bases, leaving 8 bases not matched to a gene. CDR3 bases: TGTGCCAGCAGTGGACTAGCGGGGGCCGCTAAGAATGAGCAGTTCTTC. It specifies CASSGLAGAAKNEQFF.

This clone has only one observation. DNA of the CDR3: TGTGCCAGCAGCTTCCGCATTAACACTGAAGCTTTCTTT. It is translated as CASSFRINTEAFF. V is TRBV7-2 and J is TRBJ1-1; D gene ambiguous. CDR1 SGHTA and CDR2 FQGNSA come from the germline V gene. The germline V and J ends were trimmed by 3 bases and 2 bases, with 7 bases remaining between them. The length of the CDR3 is 13 residues.

The chain uses TRBV27 and TRBJ2-7; 12 bases align to TRBD2. Per germline, CDR1 MNHEY and CDR2 SMNVEV (reference sequence). The CDR3 totals 16 residues. Trimming cost V 4 bases and J 2 bases; bases outside gene matches: 6. CDR3 loop: CASSSRTSGTTYEQYF. The CDR3 DNA reads TGTGCCAGCAGTTCCCGGACTAGCGGGACCACCTACGAGCAGTACTTC.

The rearrangement links TRBV18 to TRBJ1-1, with D possibly matching TRBD1 (6 bases). The germline V gene has CDR1 KGHSH and CDR2 LQKENI. V lost 6 bases and J lost 4, with 18 bases in between. CDR3 size: 15 residues. CDR3 DNA: TGTGCCAGCTCCCCTCCGCAGGGAGGGGGCACTGAAGCTTTCTTT. Amino acid sequence: CASSPPQGGGTEAFF.

The V and J genes are TRBV27 and TRBJ2-7; a weak D match, TRBD1 (5 bases). Germline V gives CDR1 MNHEY, CDR2 SMNVEV (reference sequence). The CDR3 runs 15 residues. The V and J ends lost 2 bases and 5 bases respectively, with 16 bases between them. The CDR3 DNA reads TGTGCCAGCAGTTTACCGAACAGGTCCTGGGACGAGCAGTACTTC. Its protein product is CASSLPNRSWDEQYF.

The chain joins TRBV6-1 to TRBJ2-7; D is unclear. Germline CDR1 is MNHNS and CDR2 is SASEGT. Between the trimmed V and J ends, which lost 2 bases and 4 bases, there was a span of 15 bases. CDR3 size: 15 residues. CDR3 bases: TGTGCCAGCAGTGAAACGCCCCCGATTGTGTACGAGCAGTACTTC. This sequence encodes CASSETPPIVYEQYF.

The chain uses TRBV15 and TRBJ1-4, with D possibly TRBD1 on 5 matching bases. The CDR3 covers 15 residues. With 8 bases removed from V and 0 bases from J, the gap between germline ends came to 13 bases. From germline, CDR1 is LNHNV and CDR2 YYDKDF (reference sequence). The CDR3 DNA sequence: TGTGCCACCGGGGACCTTGGGGCAACTAATGAAAAACTGTTTTTT. Encoded protein: CATGDLGATNEKLFF.

V usage is TRBV7-2 and J usage is TRBJ1-6, with unresolved D. Germline V gene lookup returns CDR1 SGHTA and CDR2 FQGNSA. CDR3 length: 12 residues. With 5 bases removed from V and 4 bases from J, the gap between germline ends came to 3 bases. The CDR3 DNA reads as TGTGCCAGCAGCCCTTATAATTCACCCCTCCACTTT. It translates to CASSPYNSPLHF.

The CDR3 sequence is CASSTGWGASTDTQYF. Written as DNA, the CDR3 is TGCGCCAGCAGCACAGGTTGGGGGGCTAGCACAGATACGCAGTATTTT. This chain connects TRBV5-1 to TRBJ2-3; D might be TRBD1 or TRBD2, each matching 6 bases. This CDR3 is 16 amino acids long. Per the germline V gene, CDR1 is SGHRS and CDR2 is YFSETQ. The V end was cut by 4 bases, the J end by 0 bases, with 15 bases between. Full variable domain (remainder filled in from reference TRBV5-1 and TRBJ2-3): KAGVTQTPRYLIKTRGQQVTLSCSPISGHRSVSWYQQTPGQGLQFLFEYFSETQRNKGNFPGRFSGRQFSNSRSEMNVSTLELGDSALYLCASSTGWGASTDTQYFGPGTRLTVL.

The genes are TRBV7-2 and TRBJ2-7; 10 nucleotides match TRBD2. Trimming at V came to 4 bases and at J to 4 bases, leaving 10 bases not matched to a gene. This CDR3 contains 16 residues. Per the germline V gene, CDR1 is SGHTA and CDR2 is FQGNSA. The CDR3 loop reads CASSSHERGGRYEQYF. The CDR3 bases are TGTGCCAGCAGCTCCCACGAGCGGGGGGGTAGGTACGAGCAGTACTTC.

This clone was detected a few times. The rearrangement links TRBV2 to TRBJ1-4; TRBD1 agrees at 8 bases. With V trimmed by 6 bases and J by 7 bases, 10 bases remained unmatched. CDR3 length: 15 residues. Germline V gene data show CDR1 as SNHLY and CDR2 as FYNNEI. The CDR3 DNA follows: TGTGCCAGCAGCCGAATTGGGACAGGTACTGAAAAACTGTTTTTT. Its translation is CASSRIGTGTEKLFF.

The gene calls are TRBV29-1 and TRBJ2-3, with 7 bases aligning to TRBD1. CDR1 and CDR2 from the germline V gene are SQVTM and ANQGSEA. Trimming removed 4 bases from V and 3 bases from J; junction bases left unmatched: 10. This CDR3 region has 15 residues. CDR3 sequence: CSVARTGAQTDTQYF. The CDR3 nucleotides are TGCAGCGTTGCAAGGACAGGAGCACAAACAGATACGCAGTATTTT.

A few counts support this clone. The rearrangement joins TRBV5-5 to TRBJ1-1; D is undetermined. The CDR3 is 14 residues long. The germline CDR1 and CDR2 sequences are SGHKS and YYEKEE (reference sequence). The V end was cut by 3 bases, the J end by 2 bases, with 11 bases between. The CDR3 region has the DNA TGTGCCAGCAGCTCCTCGATGGGAAACACTGAAGCTTTCTTT. Translated: CASSSSMGNTEAFF.

V gene TRBV5-6 combines with J gene TRBJ2-2; no definite D call. V was clipped by 4 bases and J by 8 bases, with 9 bases between them. The CDR3 sequence is 12 residues long. Germline V CDR1 and CDR2: SGHDT, YYEEEE. The CDR3 nucleotides read TGTGCCAGCAGCCGGGCCCTAGGGGAGCTGTTTTTT. Protein sequence: CASSRALGELFF.

The chain recombines TRBV5-1 with TRBJ1-4, with D possibly being TRBD1 (6 bases). This CDR3 region has 14 residues. Looked up from germline, CDR1 is SGHRS and CDR2 is YFSETQ. V shed 3 bases and J shed 4 bases, with 10 bases lying between them. The CDR3 is CASSSGTINEKLFF. The DNA of the CDR3 is TGCGCCAGCAGCTCCGGGACAATTAATGAAAAACTGTTTTTT.